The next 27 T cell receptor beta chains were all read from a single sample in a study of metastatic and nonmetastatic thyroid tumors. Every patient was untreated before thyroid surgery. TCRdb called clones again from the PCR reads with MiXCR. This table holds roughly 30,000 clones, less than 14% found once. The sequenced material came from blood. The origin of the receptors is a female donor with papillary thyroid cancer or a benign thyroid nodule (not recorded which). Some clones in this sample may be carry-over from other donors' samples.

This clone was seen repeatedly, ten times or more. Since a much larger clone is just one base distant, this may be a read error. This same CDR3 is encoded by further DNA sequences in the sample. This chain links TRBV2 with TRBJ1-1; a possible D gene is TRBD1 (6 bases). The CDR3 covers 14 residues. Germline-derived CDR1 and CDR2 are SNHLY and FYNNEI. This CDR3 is CASSGDAGVTEAFF. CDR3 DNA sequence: TGTGCCAGCAGTGGAGACGCAGGGGTCACTGAAGCCTTCTTT.

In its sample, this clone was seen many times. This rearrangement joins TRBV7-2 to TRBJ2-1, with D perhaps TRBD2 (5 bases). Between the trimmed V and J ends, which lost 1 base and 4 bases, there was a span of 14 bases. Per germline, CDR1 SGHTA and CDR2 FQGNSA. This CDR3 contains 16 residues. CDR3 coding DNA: TGTGCCAGCAGCTTAGTGCGACTAAGAACATACAATGAGCAGTTCTTC. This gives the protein CASSLVRLRTYNEQFF.

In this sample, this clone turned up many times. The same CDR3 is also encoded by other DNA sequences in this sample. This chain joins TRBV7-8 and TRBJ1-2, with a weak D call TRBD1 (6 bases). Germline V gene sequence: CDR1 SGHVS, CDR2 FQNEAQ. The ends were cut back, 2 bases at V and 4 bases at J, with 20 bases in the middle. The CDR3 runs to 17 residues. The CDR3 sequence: CASSLSWAGDITYGYTF. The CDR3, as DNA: TGTGCCAGCAGCTTAAGCTGGGCAGGGGATATTACCTATGGCTACACCTTC.

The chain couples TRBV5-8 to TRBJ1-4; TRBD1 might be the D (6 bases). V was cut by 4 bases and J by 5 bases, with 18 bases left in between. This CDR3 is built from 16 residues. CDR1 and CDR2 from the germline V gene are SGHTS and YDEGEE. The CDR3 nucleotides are TGTGCCAGCAGCCGGGACAATGCCATGGGAAATGAAAAACTGTTTTTT. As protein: CASSRDNAMGNEKLFF.

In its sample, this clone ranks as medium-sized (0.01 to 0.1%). The CDR3 loop is CASSSGLRRGYTF. CDR3 sequence (DNA): TGTGCCAGCAGTTCGGGGTTACGGCGTGGCTACACCTTC. The V call is TRBV12-3 or TRBV12-4, the J call TRBJ1-2; no definite D call. Trimming cost V 4 bases and J 7 bases, with 13 bases left between them. The CDR3 has 13 amino acids.

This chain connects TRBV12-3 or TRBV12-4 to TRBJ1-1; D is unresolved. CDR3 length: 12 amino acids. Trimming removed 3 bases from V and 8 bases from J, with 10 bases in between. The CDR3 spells CASSLGPHEAFF. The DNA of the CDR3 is TGTGCCAGCAGTTTGGGCCCACACGAAGCTTTCTTT.

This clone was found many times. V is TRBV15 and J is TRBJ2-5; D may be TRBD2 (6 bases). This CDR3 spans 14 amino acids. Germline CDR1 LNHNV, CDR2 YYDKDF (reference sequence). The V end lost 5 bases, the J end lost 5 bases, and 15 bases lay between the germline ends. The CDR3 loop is CATSQRAGLETQYF. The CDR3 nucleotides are TGTGCCACCAGCCAGCGGGCAGGGCTCGAGACCCAGTACTTC.

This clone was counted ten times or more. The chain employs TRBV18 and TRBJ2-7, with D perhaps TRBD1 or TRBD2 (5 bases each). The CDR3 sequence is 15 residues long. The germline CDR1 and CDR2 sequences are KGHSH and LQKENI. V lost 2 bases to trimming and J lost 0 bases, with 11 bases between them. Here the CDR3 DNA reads TGTGCCAGCTCACCAAGGGACGGGAACTCCTACGAGCAGTACTTC. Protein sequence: CASSPRDGNSYEQYF.

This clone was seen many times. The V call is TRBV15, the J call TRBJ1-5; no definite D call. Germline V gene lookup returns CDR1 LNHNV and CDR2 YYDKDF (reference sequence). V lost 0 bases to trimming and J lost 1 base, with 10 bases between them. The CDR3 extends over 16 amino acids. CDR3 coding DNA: TGTGCCACCAGCAGAGATCCCCCCGGGAGCAATCAGCCCCAGCATTTT. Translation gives CATSRDPPGSNQPQHF.

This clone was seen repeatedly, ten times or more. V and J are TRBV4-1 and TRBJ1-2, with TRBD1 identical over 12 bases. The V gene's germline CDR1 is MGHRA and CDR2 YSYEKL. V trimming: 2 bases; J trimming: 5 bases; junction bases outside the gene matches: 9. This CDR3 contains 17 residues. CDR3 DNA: TGCGCCAGCAGCCAACCGGGACAGGGGGCGCATCATTATGGCTACACCTTC. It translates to CASSQPGQGAHHYGYTF.

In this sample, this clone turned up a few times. The CDR3 spells CASSPRSGMNTEAFF. CDR3 in DNA: TGTGCCAGCAGCCCAAGGTCTGGGATGAACACTGAAGCTTTCTTT. The V gene is TRBV7-2, the J gene TRBJ1-1; D is ambiguous. This CDR3 is 15 amino acids long. The germline gives CDR1 SGHTA, CDR2 FQGNSA. V was trimmed by 5 bases and J by 0 bases, leaving 13 bases between them.

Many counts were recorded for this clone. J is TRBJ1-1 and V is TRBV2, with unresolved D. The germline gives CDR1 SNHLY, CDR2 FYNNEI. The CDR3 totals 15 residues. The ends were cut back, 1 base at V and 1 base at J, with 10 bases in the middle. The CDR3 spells CASSEVSVRNTEAFF. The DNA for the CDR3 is TGTGCCAGCAGTGAAGTTTCTGTTAGGAACACTGAAGCTTTCTTT.

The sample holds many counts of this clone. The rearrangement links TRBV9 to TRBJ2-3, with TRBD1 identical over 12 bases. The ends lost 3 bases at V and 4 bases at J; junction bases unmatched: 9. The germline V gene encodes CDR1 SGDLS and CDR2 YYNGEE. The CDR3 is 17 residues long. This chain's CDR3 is CASSARGGQGAADTQYF. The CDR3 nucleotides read TGTGCCAGCAGCGCCCGAGGGGGACAGGGGGCCGCAGATACGCAGTATTTT.

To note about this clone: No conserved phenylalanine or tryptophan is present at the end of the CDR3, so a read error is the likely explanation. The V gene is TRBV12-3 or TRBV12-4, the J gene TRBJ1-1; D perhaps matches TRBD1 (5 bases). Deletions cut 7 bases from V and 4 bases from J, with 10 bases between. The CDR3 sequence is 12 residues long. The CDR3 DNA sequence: TGTGCCAGCACCTACAGGTGCACTGAAGCTTTCTCT. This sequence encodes CASTYRCTEAFS.

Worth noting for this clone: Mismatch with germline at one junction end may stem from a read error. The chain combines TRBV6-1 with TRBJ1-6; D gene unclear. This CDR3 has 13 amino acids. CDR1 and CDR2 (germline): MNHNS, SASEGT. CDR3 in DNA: TGTGCCAGCAGTGACTGGCCGAATTCACCCCTCTACTTT. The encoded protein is CASSDWPNSPLYF.

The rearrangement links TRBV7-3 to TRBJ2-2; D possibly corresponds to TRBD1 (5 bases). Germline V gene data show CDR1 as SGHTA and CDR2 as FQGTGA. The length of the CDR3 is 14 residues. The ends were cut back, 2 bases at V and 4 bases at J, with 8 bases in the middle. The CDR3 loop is CASSLVGATGELFF. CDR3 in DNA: TGTGCCAGCAGCTTAGTAGGGGCCACCGGGGAGCTGTTTTTT.

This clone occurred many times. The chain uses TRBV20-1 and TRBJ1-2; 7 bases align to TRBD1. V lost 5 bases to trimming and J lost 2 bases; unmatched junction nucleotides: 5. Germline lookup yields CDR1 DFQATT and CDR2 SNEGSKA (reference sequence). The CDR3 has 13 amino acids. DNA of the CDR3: TGCAGTGCTTGGGGCAGGGGGAACTATGGCTACACCTTC. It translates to CSAWGRGNYGYTF.

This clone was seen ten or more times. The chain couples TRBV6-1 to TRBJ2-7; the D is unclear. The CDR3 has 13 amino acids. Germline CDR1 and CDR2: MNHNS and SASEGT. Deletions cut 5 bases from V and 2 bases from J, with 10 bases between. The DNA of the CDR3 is TGTGCCAGCAGTCCCGGGCCCGCCTACGAGCAGTACTTC. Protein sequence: CASSPGPAYEQYF.

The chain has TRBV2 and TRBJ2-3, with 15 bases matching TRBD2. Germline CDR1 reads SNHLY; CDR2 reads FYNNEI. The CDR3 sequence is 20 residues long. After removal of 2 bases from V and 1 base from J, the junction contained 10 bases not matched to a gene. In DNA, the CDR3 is TGTGCCAGCAGTGAAATGGGACTAGCGGGAGGCGTACGGGGCACAGATACGCAGTATTTT. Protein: CASSEMGLAGGVRGTDTQYF.

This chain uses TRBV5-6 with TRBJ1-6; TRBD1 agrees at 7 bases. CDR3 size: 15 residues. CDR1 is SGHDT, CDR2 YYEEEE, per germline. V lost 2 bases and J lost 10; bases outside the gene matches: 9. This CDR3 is CASSFRDSNRSPLHF. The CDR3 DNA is TGTGCCAGCAGCTTCCGGGACAGCAATAGGTCACCCCTCCACTTT.

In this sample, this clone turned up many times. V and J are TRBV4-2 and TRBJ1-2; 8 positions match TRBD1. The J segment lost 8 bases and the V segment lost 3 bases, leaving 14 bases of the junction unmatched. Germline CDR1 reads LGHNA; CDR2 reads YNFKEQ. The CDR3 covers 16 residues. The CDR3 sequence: CASSQEDRDTMRGYTF. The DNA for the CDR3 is TGTGCCAGCAGCCAGGAGGACAGGGATACTATGCGGGGCTACACCTTC.

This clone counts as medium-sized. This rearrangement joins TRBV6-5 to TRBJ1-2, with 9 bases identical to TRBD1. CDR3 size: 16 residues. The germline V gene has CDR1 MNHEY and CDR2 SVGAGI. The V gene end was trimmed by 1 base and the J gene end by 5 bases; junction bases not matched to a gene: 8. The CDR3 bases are TGTGCCAGCAGTTACTGGCCGGGACAGGGCCAATATGGCTACACCTTC. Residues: CASSYWPGQGQYGYTF.

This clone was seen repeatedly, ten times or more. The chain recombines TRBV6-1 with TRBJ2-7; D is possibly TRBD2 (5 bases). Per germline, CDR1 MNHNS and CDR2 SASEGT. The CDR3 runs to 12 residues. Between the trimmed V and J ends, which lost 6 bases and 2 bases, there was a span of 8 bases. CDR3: CASRGLAYEQYF. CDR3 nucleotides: TGTGCCAGCAGAGGACTTGCCTACGAGCAGTACTTC.

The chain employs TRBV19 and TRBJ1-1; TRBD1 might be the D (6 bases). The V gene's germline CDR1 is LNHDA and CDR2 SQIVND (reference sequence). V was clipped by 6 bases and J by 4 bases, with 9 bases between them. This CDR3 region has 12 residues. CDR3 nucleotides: TGTGCCAGTAGGCCAGGGGCCACTGAAGCTTTCTTT. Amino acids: CASRPGATEAFF.

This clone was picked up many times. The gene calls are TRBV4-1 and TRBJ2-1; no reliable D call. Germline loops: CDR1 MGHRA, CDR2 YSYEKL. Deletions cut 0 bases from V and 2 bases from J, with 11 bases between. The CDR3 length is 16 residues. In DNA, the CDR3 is TGCGCCAGCAGCCAAGAAAAACAGAAGACCTACAATGAGCAGTTCTTC. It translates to CASSQEKQKTYNEQFF.

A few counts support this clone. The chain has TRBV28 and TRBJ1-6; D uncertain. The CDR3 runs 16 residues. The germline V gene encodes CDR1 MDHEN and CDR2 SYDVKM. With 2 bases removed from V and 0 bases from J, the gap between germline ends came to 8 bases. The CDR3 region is CASSLRSSSYNSPLHF. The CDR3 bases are TGTGCCAGCAGTTTACGGTCAAGCTCCTATAATTCACCCCTCCACTTT.

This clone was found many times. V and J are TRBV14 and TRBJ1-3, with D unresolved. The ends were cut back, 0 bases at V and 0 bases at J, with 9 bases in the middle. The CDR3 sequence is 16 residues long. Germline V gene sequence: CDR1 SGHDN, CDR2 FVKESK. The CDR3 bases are TGTGCCAGCAGCCAAGATACGAAGGGCTCTGGAAACACCATATATTTT. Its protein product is CASSQDTKGSGNTIYF.